Sequencing of this TCR beta chain was carried out in a study of T cell clonotyping in hematopoietic cell transplantation. As for time point: recipient sample about 28 days before transplant, after cytoreduction. The repertoire was sequenced with immunoSEQ multiplex PCR; TCRdb's copy has only in-frame clones and lacks some. This sample has roughly 49,000 clones, with 85% to 90% found just once. The receptor's source is a man aged 55 to 70 with biphenotypic leukemia. Some clones in this sample may be carry-over from other donors' samples. This sample comprised peripheral blood mononuclear cells, obtained before stem cell transplant.

The CDR3 DNA reads TGCGCCAGCAGCTTGATACAGGACTACGAGCAGTACTTC. Its protein product is CASSLIQDYEQYF. This chain joins TRBV5-1 and TRBJ2-7; TRBD1 might be the D (5 bases). The germline V gene encodes CDR1 SGHRS and CDR2 YFSETQ. CDR3 length equals 13 residues. V gave up 1 base and J gave up 3 bases, with 8 bases separating them.